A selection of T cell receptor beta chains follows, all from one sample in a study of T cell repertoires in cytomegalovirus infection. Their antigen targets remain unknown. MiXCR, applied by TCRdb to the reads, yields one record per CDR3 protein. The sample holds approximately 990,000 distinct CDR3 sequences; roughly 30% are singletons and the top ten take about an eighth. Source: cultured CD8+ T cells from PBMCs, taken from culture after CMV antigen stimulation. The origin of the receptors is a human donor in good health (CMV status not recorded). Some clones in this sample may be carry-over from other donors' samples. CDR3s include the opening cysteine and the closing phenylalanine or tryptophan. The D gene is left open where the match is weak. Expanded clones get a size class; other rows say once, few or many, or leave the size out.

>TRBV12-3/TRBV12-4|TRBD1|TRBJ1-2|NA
TGTGCCAGCAGTGTCAGGGGGCAGAGCTATGGCTACACCTTC
CASSVRGQSYGYTF
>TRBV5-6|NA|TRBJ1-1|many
TGTGCCAGCAGCTTGCCTAGTACTGAAGCTTTCTTT
CASSLPSTEAFF
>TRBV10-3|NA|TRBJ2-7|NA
TGTGCCATCAGTGAGCCAGGACAGTTTAACTCCTACGAGCAGTACTTC
CAISEPGQFNSYEQYF
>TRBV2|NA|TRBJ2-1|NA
TGTGCCAGCAGTGATCCCTTCCGTACTAGCTCGAGCTCCTACAATGAGCAGTTCTTC
CASSDPFRTSSSSYNEQFF
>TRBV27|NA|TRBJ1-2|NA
TGTGCCAGCAGTTTTGGTAAAAGTAACTATGGCTACACCTTC
CASSFGKSNYGYTF
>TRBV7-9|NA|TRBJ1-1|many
TGTGCCAGCACCCCTCCGGGCGGGACTGAAGCTTTCTTT
CASTPPGGTEAFF
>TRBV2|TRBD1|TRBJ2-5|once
TGTGCCAGCAGTGGACAGGGGGCGCGAATAGGTTGGGAAGAGACCCAGTACTTC
CASSGQGARIGWEETQYF
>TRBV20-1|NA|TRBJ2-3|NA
TGCAGTGCTAGAGATAGGCTGGTTGCTAGCACAGATACGCAGTATTTT
CSARDRLVASTDTQYF
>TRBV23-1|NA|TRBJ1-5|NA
TGCGCCAGGGAAAATAAGACAGCCCCTTATAGCAATCAGCCCCAGCATTTT
CARENKTAPYSNQPQHF
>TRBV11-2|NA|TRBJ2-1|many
TGTGCCAGCAGGAATGGTTACAATGAGCAGTTCTTC
CASRNGYNEQFF
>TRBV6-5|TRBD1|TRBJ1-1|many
TGTGCCAGCAGTTACTCGACAGGGGCAGTTAAGACTGAAGCTTTCTTT
CASSYSTGAVKTEAFF
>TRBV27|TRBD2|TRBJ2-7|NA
TGTGCCAGCAGTTTATCCGCGGGGGGGCGGGAGCAGTACTTC
CASSLSAGGREQYF
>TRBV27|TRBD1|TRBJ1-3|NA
TGTGCCAGCAGCCCTGGACAGGGCGGTCAAACCATATATTTT
CASSPGQGGQTIYF
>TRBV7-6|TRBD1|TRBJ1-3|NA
TGTGCCAGCAGCCCTGGGACAGTCCCTGGAAACACCATATATTTT
CASSPGTVPGNTIYF
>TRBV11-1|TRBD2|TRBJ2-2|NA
TGTGCCAGCAGCTCCGCTAGCGGGGGGGCCGGGGAGCTGTTTTTT
CASSSASGGAGELFF
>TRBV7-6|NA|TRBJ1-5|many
TGTGCCAGCGGAGGGGGAGGTCAGCCCCAGCATTTT
CASGGGGQPQHF
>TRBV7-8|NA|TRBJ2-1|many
TGTGCCAGCACCCCATGGCGAGGTCGGAATGAGCAGTTCTTC
CASTPWRGRNEQFF
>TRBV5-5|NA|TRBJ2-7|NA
TGTGCCAGCAGCTTGGTCCAGGCGAGCTCCTACGAGCAGTACTTC
CASSLVQASSYEQYF
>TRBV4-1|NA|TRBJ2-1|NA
TGCGCCAGCAGCCAAGATCTAGGGCAGATAAATGAGCAGTTCTTC
CASSQDLGQINEQFF
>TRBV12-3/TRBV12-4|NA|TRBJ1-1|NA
TGTGCCAGCAGTTTAGGACAGGCGCGCCCTGAAGCTTTCTTT
CASSLGQARPEAFF
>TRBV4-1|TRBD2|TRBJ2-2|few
TGCGCCAGCAGCCAGGCTGCGGGAGCGAACACCGGGGAGCTGTTTTTT
CASSQAAGANTGELFF
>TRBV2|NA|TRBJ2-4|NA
TGTGCCAGCAGTTTCACGGGGGCATATAAAAACATTCAGTACTTC
CASSFTGAYKNIQYF
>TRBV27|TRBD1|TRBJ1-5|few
TGTGCCAGCAGTCCCGCCCGGGCAGGGGGTGAGCAGCCCCAGCATTTT
CASSPARAGGEQPQHF
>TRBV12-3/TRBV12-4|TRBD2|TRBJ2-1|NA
TGTGCCAGCAGTAAAGTCTCGGGGGGGATCTACAATGAGCAGTTCTTC
CASSKVSGGIYNEQFF
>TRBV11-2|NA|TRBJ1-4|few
TGTGCCAGCAGCTTAGAGGGGGCCCGGGCCGGGGAAAAACTGTTTTTT
CASSLEGARAGEKLFF
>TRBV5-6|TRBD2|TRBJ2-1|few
TGTGCCAGCAGGCCCGGATGGGCGGGGGGACTAGAGCAGTTCTTC
CASRPGWAGGLEQFF
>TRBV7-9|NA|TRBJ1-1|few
TGTGCCAGCACCCCAACGGGAGGAGTAGCTTTCTTT
CASTPTGGVAFF
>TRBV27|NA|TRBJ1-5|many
TGTGCCAGTTCGGACAGCCCAGGGCAGCCCCAGCATTTT
CASSDSPGQPQHF
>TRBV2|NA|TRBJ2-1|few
TGTGCCAGCATCCGCGGACTACTAGACAATGAGCAGTTCTTC
CASIRGLLDNEQFF
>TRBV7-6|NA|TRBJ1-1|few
TGTGCCAGCAGCTTAGCGCTGGCACCCCTAACCTCCAACACTGAAGCTTTCTTT
CASSLALAPLTSNTEAFF
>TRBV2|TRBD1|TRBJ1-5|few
TGTGCCAGCAGGGAAAGGACAGGAGGTTTCGGTCAGCCCCAGCATTTT
CASRERTGGFGQPQHF